These 17 T cell receptor beta chains came from one sample sequenced in a study of human T cells and chemical hapten exposure. Via MiXCR, TCRdb re-called the RACE reads, giving one row per CDR3 protein. The repertoire holds about 340,000 distinct CDR3 sequences, with under 8% as singletons. Time point indicated: patch test 1, 2 weeks after DPC sensitization. The treatment here: therapeutic diphenylcyclopropenone sensitization with weekly scalp DPC. The starting material was whole blood, obtained in connection with sensitization to the hapten diphenylcyclopropenone (DPC). The origin of the receptors is a woman under 30 with alopecia areata. Some clones in this sample may be carry-over from other donors' samples.

The chain recombines TRBV2 with TRBJ2-3; perhaps TRBD2 as D (5 bases). This CDR3 has 15 residues. V was cut by 8 bases and J by 1 base, with 16 bases left in between. Germline CDR1 is SNHLY and CDR2 is FYNNEI. CDR3 amino acids: CASGTGLPGTDTQYF. Written as DNA, the CDR3 is TGTGCCAGCGGTACCGGACTCCCTGGCACAGATACGCAGTATTTT.

This clonotype was observed a handful of times. This sequence joins TRBV18 and TRBJ2-5, with D hard to call. The CDR3 covers 12 residues. Germline CDR1 is KGHSH and CDR2 is LQKENI. The V end lost 4 bases, the J end lost 2 bases, and 5 bases lay between the germline ends. In DNA form, the CDR3 reads TGTGCCAGCTCACACAAGCAAGAGACCCAGTACTTC. Translating gives CASSHKQETQYF.

The chain couples TRBV3-1 to TRBJ2-6, with D possibly matching TRBD2 (5 bases). This CDR3 has 13 amino acids. Germline V CDR1 and CDR2: LGHDT, YNNKEL (reference sequence). Here the CDR3 reads CGGRESGANVLTF. The CDR3 nucleotides are TGTGGCGGAAGGGAGTCTGGGGCCAACGTCCTGACTTTC.

This clonotype came up many times. This sequence joins TRBV2 and TRBJ1-1, with no clear D. Germline loops: CDR1 SNHLY, CDR2 FYNNEI. V lost 1 base and J 0 bases, leaving 9 bases between the germline ends. The CDR3 is 15 residues long. CDR3 nucleotides: TGTGCCAGCAGTGAAGTGGGCAGTCTGAACACTGAAGCTTTCTTT. This gives the protein CASSEVGSLNTEAFF.

The table lists this clonotype with a few counts. The chain employs TRBV9 and TRBJ2-1; 9 bases agree with TRBD2. CDR1 is SGDLS and CDR2 is YYNGEE in the germline V gene. The CDR3 length is 19 residues. Germline trimming cut 3 bases from V and 1 base from J; bases unmatched to any gene: 14. The DNA for the CDR3 is TGTGCCAGCAGCGGATCCTTAGCGGGGGCCCTCCCTTCCTACAATGAGCAGTTCTTC. As protein: CASSGSLAGALPSYNEQFF. The entire variable domain, with the rest obtained from reference TRBV9 and TRBJ2-1, is as follows: DSGVTQTPKHLITATGQRVTLRCSPRSGDLSVYWYQQSLDQGLQFLIQYYNGEERAKGNILERFSAQQFPDLHSELNLSSLELGDSALYFCASSGSLAGALPSYNEQFFGPGTRLTVL.

This clonotype turned up a few times. The rearrangement joins TRBV6-6 to TRBJ2-2, with D perhaps matching TRBD2 (5 bases). V was shortened by 5 bases and J by 7 bases, with 11 bases between the two germline ends. This CDR3 is 13 amino acids long. Germline values: CDR1 MNHNY, CDR2 SVGAGI (reference sequence). The CDR3, as DNA: TGTGCCAGCAGTCCCGGAGGTGACGGGGAGCTGTTTTTT. Its protein is CASSPGGDGELFF.

Many counts were recorded for this clonotype. This chain joins TRBV29-1 and TRBJ2-3; D not certain. This CDR3 is 13 amino acids long. Germline values: CDR1 SQVTM, CDR2 ANQGSEA. The V and J ends lost 4 bases and 0 bases respectively, with 8 bases between them. Here the CDR3 reads CSVATDSTDTQYF. The CDR3 nucleotides read TGCAGCGTTGCAACAGACAGCACAGATACGCAGTATTTT.

This clonotype has at least ten counts. V is TRBV27 and J is TRBJ2-7; TRBD2 aligns across 7 bases. This CDR3 spans 13 amino acids. Germline CDR1 and CDR2: MNHEY and SMNVEV (reference sequence). V dropped 6 bases and J dropped 5; count of bases not matched to a gene: 7. The DNA for the CDR3 is TGTGCCAGCAGGTTGGAGCGGGGCCACGAGCAGTACTTC. Translated, it gives CASRLERGHEQYF.

This clonotype was seen a few times. The rearrangement uses TRBV7-9 and TRBJ2-7; no clear D. Germline CDR1 reads SEHNR; CDR2 reads FQNEAQ (reference sequence). The length of the CDR3 is 14 residues. V was clipped by 5 bases and J by 0 bases, with 11 bases between them. The CDR3 region is CASSRRRNSYEQYF. The CDR3, as DNA: TGTGCCAGCAGCCGTCGCAGAAACTCCTACGAGCAGTACTTC.

This clonotype has a handful of counts. This chain uses TRBV6-6 with TRBJ2-7; D perhaps matches TRBD1 (5 bases). Trimming shortened V by 2 bases and J by 2 bases, and 7 bases separated the two germline ends. CDR3 length: 13 residues. Per germline, CDR1 MNHNY and CDR2 SVGAGI (reference sequence). The CDR3 sequence: CASSYDSAYEQYF. CDR3 bases: TGTGCCAGCAGTTACGACAGCGCCTACGAGCAGTACTTC.

This clonotype was seen at least ten times. The chain recombines TRBV2 with TRBJ2-5; a possible D gene is TRBD2 (6 bases). The CDR3 runs 12 residues. CDR1 and CDR2 from the germline V gene are SNHLY and FYNNEI. V was clipped by 6 bases and J by 5 bases, with 10 bases between them. The CDR3 DNA follows: TGTGCCAGCAGCCGGGGGTTGGAGACCCAGTACTTC. Translation: CASSRGLETQYF.

This clonotype was counted ten times or more. This chain links TRBV6-5 with TRBJ1-1, with unresolved D. The CDR3 spans 14 residues. Germline V CDR1 and CDR2: MNHEY, SVGAGI. Trimming pared 6 bases from V and 2 bases from J, leaving 13 bases between. CDR3 sequence reads: CASRITAANTEAFF. The CDR3, as DNA: TGTGCCAGCAGAATAACAGCTGCTAACACTGAAGCTTTCTTT.

This clonotype appeared a few times. The rearrangement uses TRBV21-1 and TRBJ1-1; the table's D gene call, TRBD1, was not cross checked with the DNA. TRBV21-1 is given as a pseudogene. The CDR3 consists of 12 residues. The DNA for the CDR3 is TGTGCCAGCAGCAAAGTGGGCGTAGAAGCTTTCTTT. Its protein product is CASSKVGVEAFF.

This clonotype showed up just a few times. The chain joins TRBV6-5 to TRBJ2-2; weak D call: TRBD1 (5 bases). CDR1 and CDR2 (germline): MNHEY, SVGAGI. The CDR3 is 16 residues long. Trimming pared 2 bases from V and 1 base from J, leaving 11 bases between. The CDR3 loop reads CASSYAYRKNTGELFF. In nucleotides, the CDR3 is TGTGCCAGCAGTTACGCCTACAGGAAGAACACCGGGGAGCTGTTTTTT.

The chain joins TRBV7-2 to TRBJ2-2; D not certain. Trimming took off 5 bases at V and 0 bases at J, with 13 bases between the two ends. Per germline, CDR1 SGHTA and CDR2 FQGNSA. The CDR3 length is 16 residues. CDR3 in DNA: TGTGCCAGCAGCCCTCGACACAGCGCGAACACCGGGGAGCTGTTTTTT. It translates to CASSPRHSANTGELFF.

CDR3 residues: CASSETGSWPQHF. The CDR3 DNA sequence: TGTGCCAGCAGCGAGACAGGGTCATGGCCCCAGCATTTT. V gene TRBV6-2 or TRBV6-3 combines with J gene TRBJ1-5, with 7 nucleotides matching TRBD1. This CDR3 is 13 amino acids long. The germline CDR1 and CDR2 sequences are MNHEY and SVGEGT. Trimming took 6 bases from V and 9 from J; bases not matched to a gene: 8.

This clonotype was found many times. The chain joins TRBV6-5 to TRBJ2-1, with 7 bases matching TRBD2. J lost 2 bases, V lost 3 bases, and 4 bases had no gene match. The germline CDR1 and CDR2 sequences are MNHEY and SVGAGI. The CDR3 runs to 15 residues. The chain's CDR3 is CASSYSGGTYNEQFF. The CDR3 DNA reads TGTGCCAGCAGTTATTCCGGGGGGACCTACAATGAGCAGTTCTTC.